This passage covers 31 T cell receptor beta chains from one sample sequenced in a study of T cells in Graves' hyperthyroidism and ophthalmopathy. Amplified regions were TCR beta CDR3 sequences from RNA transcripts. The HTBI set primed first-round TCR CDR3 RT-PCR. MiXCR, applied by TCRdb to the multiplex PCR reads, yields one record per CDR3 protein. This table has under 300,000 distinct CDR3 sequences, around 25% appearing once. Source material: blood. The source is a man in his forties with Graves' hyperthyroidism that later progressed to Graves' ophthalmopathy.

The chain recombines TRBV2 with TRBJ2-7, with TRBD2 matching over 9 bases. V dropped 8 bases and J dropped 4; count of bases not matched to a gene: 12. The CDR3 runs 15 residues. Looked up from germline, CDR1 is SNHLY and CDR2 is FYNNEI. The DNA for the CDR3 is TGTGCCAGCCGCGTTTCGACTAGCGGCGTTTACGAGCAGTACTTC. It specifies CASRVSTSGVYEQYF.

This clonotype was counted at least ten times. The V gene is TRBV20-1, the J gene TRBJ2-2, with 8 bases that match TRBD2. The CDR3 spans 15 residues. Trimming took 3 bases from V and 4 from J; bases not matched to a gene: 7. CDR1 and CDR2 (germline): DFQATT, SNEGSKA (reference sequence). The CDR3 region has the DNA TGCAGTGCTAGTCCGTCGGGAGGGGTCACCGGGGAGCTGTTTTTT. This codes for CSASPSGGVTGELFF.

The V gene is TRBV6-1, the J gene TRBJ2-7; 7 positions agree with TRBD1. Germline CDR1 reads MNHNS; CDR2 reads SASEGT. There are 15 residues in the CDR3. The ends lost 3 bases at V and 1 base at J; junction bases unmatched: 6. This CDR3 reads CASSEGDSPSYEQYF. The CDR3 nucleotides read TGTGCCAGCAGTGAGGGGGACAGCCCATCCTACGAGCAGTACTTC.

This clonotype has a count of ten or more. The J gene is TRBJ2-2, the V gene TRBV2; D is perhaps TRBD2 (6 bases). V was cut by 6 bases and J by 2 bases, with 13 bases left in between. Germline assignment: CDR1 SNHLY and CDR2 FYNNEI. This CDR3 is 15 amino acids long. The CDR3 loop is CASSQMGLNTGELFF. The DNA of the CDR3 is TGTGCCAGCAGCCAGATGGGACTTAACACCGGGGAGCTGTTTTTT.

This clonotype was seen repeatedly, ten times or more. The V gene is TRBV12-3 or TRBV12-4, the J gene TRBJ2-7, with D possibly TRBD1 on 6 matching bases. V was pared by 4 bases and J by 6 bases, with 16 bases between. CDR3 length equals 14 residues. CDR3 region: CASSSNRVRGEQYF. In DNA form, the CDR3 reads TGTGCCAGCAGTTCCAACAGGGTAAGGGGCGAGCAGTACTTC.

This clonotype was counted at least ten times. This chain links TRBV20-1 with TRBJ1-3, with D possibly TRBD1 on 6 matching bases. This CDR3 is built from 14 residues. Trimming cost V 5 bases and J 1 base, with 12 bases left between them. The germline V gene has CDR1 DFQATT and CDR2 SNEGSKA (reference sequence). The chain's CDR3 is CSAHRRGSGNTIYF. The DNA of the CDR3 is TGCAGTGCTCATCGCAGGGGATCTGGAAACACCATATATTTT.

This clonotype was seen at least ten times. This chain joins TRBV12-5 and TRBJ2-7; TRBD2 aligns across 10 bases. With V trimmed by 0 bases and J by 4 bases, 12 bases remained unmatched. There are 18 residues in the CDR3. Per germline, CDR1 LGHNT and CDR2 FRNRAP. CDR3 protein: CASGLVLAGPRGSYEQYF. The CDR3 bases are TGTGCTAGTGGTTTGGTACTAGCGGGACCAAGAGGGTCATACGAGCAGTACTTC.

This chain uses TRBV19 with TRBJ2-1; D is unclear. V was shortened by 9 bases and J by 9 bases, with 9 bases between the two germline ends. The CDR3 consists of 10 residues. The V gene's germline CDR1 is LNHDA and CDR2 SQIVND (reference sequence). The CDR3 DNA follows: TGTGCCAGCGGGTATTTTGAGCAGTTCTTC. This translates into CASGYFEQFF.

This clonotype was recorded many times. The chain recombines TRBV20-1 with TRBJ1-1, with 10 bases aligning to TRBD1. The CDR3 is made up of 16 amino acids. Germline V gene sequence: CDR1 DFQATT, CDR2 SNEGSKA (reference sequence). J lost 5 bases, V lost 1 base, and 10 bases had no gene match. CDR3 coding DNA: TGCAGTGCTAGAGGTGGGATGACAGGGGGCCGGACTGAAGCTTTCTTT. Its protein product is CSARGGMTGGRTEAFF.

This clonotype was picked up many times. The rearrangement joins TRBV20-1 to TRBJ2-7; D possibly matches TRBD1 or TRBD2 (5 bases each). Looked up from germline, CDR1 is DFQATT and CDR2 is SNEGSKA (reference sequence). Trimming stripped 0 bases from V and 6 bases from J, with 15 bases between. This CDR3 comprises 14 residues. CDR3 nucleotides: TGCAGTGCTAGAGATGGTAGGGCAGGGAGCGAGCAGTACTTC. Translating gives CSARDGRAGSEQYF.

This clonotype was recorded at least ten times. The genes are TRBV20-1 and TRBJ2-2; a possible D gene is TRBD2 (6 bases). Germline CDR1 reads DFQATT; CDR2 reads SNEGSKA (reference sequence). Trimming shortened V by 5 bases and J by 6 bases, and 13 bases separated the two germline ends. The CDR3 length is 13 residues. The CDR3 here is CSAALSSAGELFF. DNA of the CDR3: TGCAGTGCTGCCCTCTCTAGCGCCGGGGAGCTGTTTTTT.

The CDR3 DNA follows: TGTGCCAGCAAGGGGGCTGGGGGCTACGAGCAGTACTTC. It codes for CASKGAGGYEQYF. The chain employs TRBV2 and TRBJ2-7, with 7 nucleotides matching TRBD1. V trimming: 7 bases; J trimming: 3 bases; junction bases outside the gene matches: 6. The CDR3 extends over 13 amino acids. From germline, CDR1 is SNHLY and CDR2 FYNNEI.

This clonotype was recorded many times. This rearrangement joins TRBV2 to TRBJ2-2; a weak D match, TRBD1 (5 bases). V lost 2 bases to trimming and J lost 0 bases, with 7 bases between them. The CDR3 has 15 residues. Germline CDR1 reads SNHLY; CDR2 reads FYNNEI. The DNA for the CDR3 is TGTGCCAGCAGTGAACAGGGATCGAACACCGGGGAGCTGTTTTTT. This translates into CASSEQGSNTGELFF.

The sample holds many counts of this clonotype. The genes are TRBV12-5 and TRBJ2-7; no reliable D call. CDR3 length: 12 residues. V shed 4 bases and J shed 3 bases, with 7 bases lying between them. Germline CDR1 and CDR2: LGHNT and FRNRAP. CDR3 region: CASGSFVYEQYF. The CDR3 coding sequence is TGTGCTAGTGGTTCTTTCGTCTACGAGCAGTACTTC.

This clonotype was counted at least ten times. The V and J genes are TRBV11-2 and TRBJ1-2; 11 bases agree with TRBD1. CDR3 length: 14 amino acids. The germline gives CDR1 SGHAT, CDR2 FQNNGV. Trimming at V came to 1 base and at J to 10 bases, leaving 5 bases not matched to a gene. The CDR3 region is CASSLAGQGGVYTF. CDR3 DNA sequence: TGTGCCAGCAGCTTAGCGGGACAGGGGGGTGTCTACACCTTC.

This clonotype has just one count. The chain is built from TRBV11-2 and TRBJ2-5, with 8 nucleotides matching TRBD2. J was trimmed by 2 bases and V by 5 bases; bases with no gene match: 16. This CDR3 comprises 18 residues. CDR1 SGHAT and CDR2 FQNNGV come from the germline V gene. CDR3 region: CASSPFGSGLAKQETQYF. The CDR3 bases are TGTGCCAGCAGCCCGTTTGGTAGCGGACTAGCCAAGCAAGAGACCCAGTACTTC.

This clonotype was counted at least ten times. The chain uses TRBV4-1 and TRBJ1-2, with D possibly TRBD1 on 6 matching bases. V was cut by 0 bases and J by 2 bases, with 10 bases left in between. This CDR3 is 15 amino acids long. CDR1 and CDR2 from the germline V gene are MGHRA and YSYEKL. The CDR3 nucleotides read TGCGCCAGCAGCCAAGATTTTACAGGGAACTATGGCTACACCTTC. Amino acids: CASSQDFTGNYGYTF.

This clonotype came up many times. Written as DNA, the CDR3 is TGTGCCAGCAGCTCCATACTTGGGAAAACCTACGAGCAGTACTTC. As protein: CASSSILGKTYEQYF. The V and J genes are TRBV11-1 and TRBJ2-7; no firm D call. V was shortened by 4 bases and J by 2 bases, with 15 bases between the two germline ends. Looked up from germline, CDR1 is SGHAT and CDR2 is FQDESV (reference sequence). The CDR3 contains 15 residues.

This clonotype was detected many times. The genes are TRBV12-3 or TRBV12-4 and TRBJ2-7; the D is unclear. The CDR3 sequence is 14 residues long. Trimming shortened V by 1 base and J by 3 bases, and 10 bases separated the two germline ends. The CDR3 DNA reads as TGTGCCAGCAGTTTAGTCCCAGGAAGCTACGAGCAGTACTTC. This gives the protein CASSLVPGSYEQYF.

The chain recombines TRBV28 with TRBJ1-1, with no clear D. V was cut by 5 bases and J by 8 bases, with 12 bases left in between. The CDR3 has 12 amino acids. CDR1 is MDHEN, CDR2 SYDVKM, per germline. The CDR3 sequence: CASSPGLNEAFF. The CDR3 DNA reads TGTGCCAGCAGTCCCGGACTGAACGAAGCTTTCTTT. The full variable domain, its missing parts supplied by reference TRBV28 and TRBJ1-1, is DVKVTQSSRYLVKRTGEKVFLECVQDMDHENMFWYRQDPGLGLRLIYFSYDVKMKEKGDIPEGYSVSREKKERFSLILESASTNQTSMYLCASSPGLNEAFFGQGTRLTVV.

This clonotype was seen more than once but under ten times. The J gene is TRBJ2-7, the V gene TRBV2, with D perhaps matching TRBD1 or TRBD2 (6 bases each). The length of the CDR3 is 15 residues. V lost 8 bases to trimming and J lost 6 bases, with 23 bases between them. CDR1 is SNHLY, CDR2 FYNNEI, per germline. The CDR3 nucleotides are TGTGCCAGCTCCCTAGTGAACATTAAGGGGGGCGAGCAGTACTTC. It encodes CASSLVNIKGGEQYF.

With respect to this clonotype: With a much larger clone just one base away, this may be a read error. The gene calls are TRBV2 and TRBJ2-2, with 7 positions matching TRBD2. J lost 0 bases, V lost 11 bases, and 6 bases had no gene match. CDR1 and CDR2 from the germline V gene are SNHLY and FYNNEI. The CDR3 covers 14 residues. The CDR3 DNA is TGTGCCGCACGGGGGGAGACGAACACCGGGGAGCTGTTTTTT. Amino acid sequence: CAARGETNTGELFF. Filled out from reference TRBV2 and TRBJ2-2, the complete variable domain reads EPEVTQTPSHQVTQMGQEVILRCVPISNHLYFYWYRQILGQKVEFLVSFYNNEISEKSEIFDDQFSVERPDGSNFTLKIRSTKLEDSAMYFCAARGETNTGELFFGEGSRLTVL.

In this sample, this clonotype turned up many times. This sequence joins TRBV11-2 and TRBJ2-5; 7 bases are shared with TRBD2. Unmatched junction bases numbered 8, after V lost 5 bases and J lost 5 bases. Germline CDR1 reads SGHAT; CDR2 reads FQNNGV. CDR3 size: 14 residues. The CDR3 region has the DNA TGTGCCAGCAGCCGACTAGCCGGGGGTGAGACCCAGTACTTC. Its translation: CASSRLAGGETQYF.

This sequence joins TRBV11-2 and TRBJ2-7; D may be TRBD2 (5 bases). Germline CDR1 reads SGHAT; CDR2 reads FQNNGV. Deletions cut 1 base from V and 4 bases from J, with 20 bases between. The CDR3 length is 17 residues. The CDR3 region has the DNA TGTGCCAGCAGCTTAGGCCTAGCTAGCCGTCTGCCATACGAGCAGTACTTC. Its protein product is CASSLGLASRLPYEQYF.

This clonotype was recorded many times. A clone one base away is much larger, so this may be a read error. The chain recombines TRBV12-3 or TRBV12-4 with TRBJ1-1; no definite D call. Trimming left V 5 bases short and J 0 bases short, with 1 base between. The CDR3 totals 11 residues. The DNA of the CDR3 is TGTGCCAGCAGTATGAACACTGAAGCTTTCTTT. Its translation is CASSMNTEAFF.

This clonotype was recorded at least ten times. The chain joins TRBV7-2 to TRBJ2-4; TRBD2 agrees at 11 bases. The CDR3 extends over 18 amino acids. The germline CDR1 and CDR2 sequences are SGHTA and FQGNSA. V was pared by 4 bases and J by 0 bases, with 8 bases of the junction left unmatched. The CDR3 region is CASSSLPGLAVAKNIQYF. CDR3 nucleotides: TGTGCCAGCAGCTCACTGCCGGGACTAGCGGTAGCCAAAAACATTCAGTACTTC.

This clonotype was seen just once. CDR3 in amino acids: CASSFNRVREQYF. CDR3 DNA: TGTGCCAGCAGTTTTAACAGGGTGAGGGAGCAGTACTTC. The rearrangement uses TRBV28 and TRBJ2-7; perhaps TRBD1 as D (6 bases). Trimming removed 3 bases at V and 7 bases at J, with 13 bases between. Germline loops: CDR1 MDHEN, CDR2 SYDVKM. CDR3 length equals 13 residues.

This clonotype was seen ten or more times. This chain uses TRBV4-1 with TRBJ2-2; 8 bases fit TRBD2. With V trimmed by 4 bases and J by 0 bases, 7 bases remained unmatched. Per the germline V gene, CDR1 is MGHRA and CDR2 is YSYEKL. CDR3 length: 17 amino acids. CDR3 sequence (DNA): TGCGCCAGCAGCCTCTCACAACTAGCGGCGAACACCGGGGAGCTGTTTTTT. Its protein is CASSLSQLAANTGELFF.

Many counts were recorded for this clonotype. The rearrangement uses TRBV14 and TRBJ1-2, with D tentatively TRBD1 (6 bases). V was cut by 1 base and J by 8 bases, with 20 bases left in between. This CDR3 contains 16 residues. Germline V gene data show CDR1 as SGHDN and CDR2 as FVKESK. The DNA of the CDR3 is TGTGCCAGCAGCCAAGCTTTGGGGGGGCGTATAGGCGGCTACACCTTC. Translation: CASSQALGGRIGGYTF.

This clonotype was picked up many times. The CDR3 nucleotides are TGTGCCAGCAGTGACAGGGGGCGCTGGTATGGCTACACCTTC. Protein product: CASSDRGRWYGYTF. V and J are TRBV12-3 or TRBV12-4 and TRBJ1-2; 10 bases match TRBD1. Trimming removed 5 bases from V and 5 bases from J; junction bases left unmatched: 5. CDR3 size: 14 residues.

This clonotype has ten or more counts. At one end, the junction sequence differs from germline, possibly due to a read error. The V and J genes are TRBV7-9 and TRBJ2-5; D is unresolved. This CDR3 is 13 amino acids long. The germline CDR1 and CDR2 sequences are SEHNR and FQNEAQ (reference sequence). CDR3 residues: CAGSLRSLETQYF. CDR3 sequence (DNA): TGTGCCGGCAGCTTAAGGAGTCTGGAGACCCAGTACTTC.